These 23 T cell receptor beta chains originate from one sample sequenced in a study of blood T cell repertoires in COVID-19. The method was immunoSEQ multiplex PCR; TCRdb's version includes in-frame clones alone and lacks a portion of them. The repertoire holds 200,000 to 250,000 clones, with 87% as singletons. Sequenced material: peripheral blood. The receptors stem from a woman younger than 30 who had recovered from COVID-19.

The chain uses TRBV25-1 and TRBJ2-1; D is ambiguous. This CDR3 is built from 15 residues. From germline, CDR1 is MGHDK and CDR2 SYGVNS. With 3 bases removed from V and 8 bases from J, the gap between germline ends came to 17 bases. In nucleotides, the CDR3 is TGTGCCAGCAGTGATGTCCACTCCCTTCGCGATGAGCAGTTCTTC. This sequence encodes CASSDVHSLRDEQFF.

The CDR3, as DNA: TGTGCCAGCAGTTACAAAGGGGCAGGGGCCTACGAGCAGTACTTC. Protein product: CASSYKGAGAYEQYF. This rearrangement joins TRBV6-2 or TRBV6-3 to TRBJ2-7; possible D gene TRBD1, 6 bases. The germline gives CDR1 MNHEY, CDR2 SVGEGT. V dropped 2 bases and J dropped 2 bases, with 13 bases sitting between them. This CDR3 spans 15 amino acids.

V gene TRBV4-1 combines with J gene TRBJ1-1; D is unclear. The ends were cut back, 0 bases at V and 7 bases at J, with 12 bases in the middle. This CDR3 is built from 14 residues. Germline-derived CDR1 and CDR2 are MGHRA and YSYEKL. The CDR3 protein is CASSQESVWVEAFF. The CDR3 nucleotides are TGCGCCAGCAGCCAAGAGAGCGTATGGGTTGAAGCTTTCTTT.

J is TRBJ2-7 and V is TRBV27, with TRBD1 matching over 9 bases. Trimming at V came to 5 bases and at J to 4 bases, leaving 6 bases not matched to a gene. Germline CDR1 MNHEY, CDR2 SMNVEV (reference sequence). This CDR3 has 14 residues. CDR3 in amino acids: CASSIKGQGYEQYF. In nucleotides, the CDR3 is TGTGCCAGCAGTATAAAAGGACAGGGGTACGAGCAGTACTTC.

V and J are TRBV19 and TRBJ2-1, with 10 positions matching TRBD2. The CDR3 runs to 16 residues. The germline V gene has CDR1 LNHDA and CDR2 SQIVND (reference sequence). The junction had 10 bases not matched to a gene; V was cut back by 3 bases and J by 8 bases. This CDR3 reads CASSIEGLAMVHEQFF. CDR3 DNA: TGTGCCAGTAGTATCGAGGGACTAGCGATGGTCCATGAGCAGTTCTTC.

This chain uses TRBV5-1 with TRBJ1-2, with 10 bases aligning to TRBD1. There are 17 residues in the CDR3. Germline trimming cut 4 bases from V and 3 bases from J; bases unmatched to any gene: 12. Germline V lookup: CDR1 SGHRS, CDR2 YFSETQ. Here the CDR3 reads CASSPPRQGASDYGYTF. Here the CDR3 DNA reads TGCGCCAGCAGCCCCCCCCGACAGGGGGCAAGCGACTATGGCTACACCTTC.

The chain joins TRBV7-3 to TRBJ2-7; perhaps TRBD1 as D (7 bases). The CDR3 is 13 residues long. The ends were cut back, 5 bases at V and 4 bases at J, with 12 bases in the middle. The germline CDR1 and CDR2 sequences are SGHTA and FQGTGA. CDR3 loop: CASSEEGAYEQYF. The CDR3 DNA sequence: TGTGCCAGCAGCGAGGAGGGGGCGTACGAGCAGTACTTC.

This clone is a singleton in its sample. This sequence joins TRBV4-3 and TRBJ2-1, with 11 bases fitting TRBD1. The CDR3 length is 17 residues. Germline V gene sequence: CDR1 LGHNA, CDR2 YSLEER. The ends lost 0 bases at V and 4 bases at J; junction bases unmatched: 5. CDR3 nucleotide sequence: TGCGCCAGCAGCCAAGATCCGGGACAGGGGGAATACAATGAGCAGTTCTTC. Translation: CASSQDPGQGEYNEQFF.

The chain uses TRBV29-1 and TRBJ2-5, with D perhaps matching TRBD1 (5 bases). Trimming cost V 0 bases and J 4 bases, with 12 bases left between them. Germline V gene sequence: CDR1 SQVTM, CDR2 ANQGSEA. The CDR3 totals 14 residues. CDR3 sequence reads: CSVEDMKGRETQYF. The CDR3 bases are TGCAGCGTTGAAGATATGAAGGGGCGAGAGACCCAGTACTTC.

The V and J genes are TRBV2 and TRBJ1-1; D may be TRBD1 (5 bases). Germline V gene sequence: CDR1 SNHLY, CDR2 FYNNEI. The CDR3 is made up of 12 amino acids. V lost 7 bases and J lost 4, with 10 bases in between. For the CDR3, the DNA is TGTGCCAGCACCTCGGGGGTCACTGAAGCTTTCTTT. Amino acid sequence: CASTSGVTEAFF.

The chain joins TRBV7-2 to TRBJ2-5; weak D call: TRBD2 (6 bases). This CDR3 has 20 amino acids. CDR1 and CDR2 from the germline V gene are SGHTA and FQGNSA. Trimming pared 0 bases from V and 5 bases from J, leaving 28 bases between. The CDR3 is CASSLARYPHLRPAGETQYF. The CDR3 nucleotides are TGTGCCAGCAGCTTAGCGAGATACCCCCACTTACGGCCGGCGGGGGAGACCCAGTACTTC.

The rearrangement links TRBV9 to TRBJ1-2; no clear D gene. This CDR3 spans 12 amino acids. Germline CDR1 SGDLS, CDR2 YYNGEE. The V gene lost 2 bases and the J gene lost 8 bases, with 10 bases spanning the gap. CDR3 region: CASSVSTEGYTF. CDR3 sequence (DNA): TGTGCCAGCAGCGTCTCGACGGAGGGCTACACCTTC.

The CDR3 DNA is TGTGCCAGCAGTTCTTGGGACAGGGGCCAGCCCCAGCATTTT. This gives the protein CASSSWDRGQPQHF. The genes are TRBV6-5 and TRBJ1-5; 10 nucleotides align to TRBD1. CDR1 is MNHEY, CDR2 SVGAGI, per germline. The V and J ends lost 4 bases and 7 bases, in that order; junction bases with no gene match: 4. CDR3 length: 14 residues.

The chain couples TRBV5-1 to TRBJ2-7, with 7 bases lining up with TRBD1. CDR1 SGHRS and CDR2 YFSETQ come from the germline V gene. The CDR3 consists of 15 residues. J lost 5 bases, V lost 0 bases, and 8 bases had no gene match. CDR3 sequence: CASSLDGDTGDEQYF. CDR3 DNA sequence: TGCGCCAGCAGCTTGGACGGCGACACAGGGGACGAGCAGTACTTC.

The CDR3 here is CASRGSPGTGELFF. The DNA of the CDR3 is TGTGCCAGCAGAGGATCACCAGGGACCGGGGAGCTGTTTTTT. The genes are TRBV6-5 and TRBJ2-2, with a possible D match to TRBD1 (5 bases). The V end lost 6 bases, the J end lost 5 bases, and 13 bases lay between the germline ends. From germline, CDR1 is MNHEY and CDR2 SVGAGI. The length of the CDR3 is 14 residues.

The CDR3 protein is CASSLTQGAYYEQYF. The CDR3, as DNA: TGTGCCAGCAGCTTAACGCAGGGGGCGTACTACGAGCAGTACTTC. V usage is TRBV7-9 and J usage is TRBJ2-7; 8 bases match TRBD1. The V gene end was trimmed by 2 bases and the J gene end by 3 bases; junction bases not matched to a gene: 6. The germline V gene encodes CDR1 SEHNR and CDR2 FQNEAQ (reference sequence). The CDR3 loop spans 15 amino acids.

The table lists this clone with a few counts. V and J are TRBV19 and TRBJ2-6; a possible D gene is TRBD2 (6 bases). V gave up 8 bases and J gave up 4 bases, with 9 bases separating them. This CDR3 has 13 residues. Germline CDR1 LNHDA, CDR2 SQIVND (reference sequence). The CDR3 reads CASGREGANVLTF. CDR3 bases: TGTGCCAGTGGACGGGAGGGGGCCAACGTCCTGACTTTC.

V usage is TRBV6-1 and J usage is TRBJ2-7, with D perhaps TRBD1 (6 bases). CDR1 MNHNS and CDR2 SASEGT come from the germline V gene. Deletions cut 1 base from V and 3 bases from J, with 22 bases between. The CDR3 is made up of 18 amino acids. The CDR3 protein is CASSEEDSVLYTIYEQYF. For the CDR3, the DNA is TGTGCCAGCAGTGAAGAGGACAGCGTTCTATACACTATCTACGAGCAGTACTTC.

V and J are TRBV7-2 and TRBJ1-2; 8 bases are shared with TRBD1. Trimming cost V 3 bases and J 5 bases; bases outside gene matches: 8. The CDR3 consists of 15 residues. Germline values: CDR1 SGHTA, CDR2 FQGNSA. The CDR3 is CASSFGDRMDYGYTF. The CDR3 nucleotides are TGTGCCAGCAGCTTCGGGGACAGGATGGATTATGGCTACACCTTC.

The chain uses TRBV5-4 and TRBJ1-2; 11 bases agree with TRBD1. J lost 7 bases, V lost 4 bases, and 9 bases had no gene match. Germline values: CDR1 SGHNT, CDR2 YYREEE (reference sequence). This CDR3 has 15 amino acids. The DNA of the CDR3 is TGTGCCAGCAGCCCTCGGACAGGGGGCGTCTTTGGCTACACCTTC. Translation: CASSPRTGGVFGYTF. Variable domain in full (rest from reference TRBV5-4 and TRBJ1-2): ETGVTQSPTHLIKTRGQQVTLRCSSQSGHNTVSWYQQALGQGPQFIFQYYREEENGRGNFPPRFSGLQFPNYSSELNVNALELDDSALYLCASSPRTGGVFGYTFGSGTRLTVV.

This chain joins TRBV4-2 and TRBJ1-5; D not certain. Germline CDR1 reads LGHNA; CDR2 reads YNFKEQ. The CDR3 totals 15 residues. V was clipped by 0 bases and J by 0 bases, with 6 bases between them. The CDR3 loop reads CASSQEQSSNQPQHF. The CDR3 region has the DNA TGTGCCAGCAGCCAAGAACAGAGTAGCAATCAGCCCCAGCATTTT.

This clone turned up a few times. The chain's CDR3 is CASSYNGGTYNSPLHF. DNA for the CDR3: TGTGCCAGCAGTTACAACGGCGGGACCTATAATTCACCCCTCCACTTT. The chain recombines TRBV6-8 with TRBJ1-6; D is ambiguous. The CDR3 contains 16 residues. Trimming took 2 bases from V and 2 from J, leaving 10 bases between them. Germline loops: CDR1 MNHGY, CDR2 SAAAGT.

The sample holds one count of this clone. The rearrangement uses TRBV7-9 and TRBJ1-2, with 7 bases matching TRBD1. CDR1 SEHNR and CDR2 FQNEAQ come from the germline V gene (reference sequence). This CDR3 spans 14 amino acids. With 1 base clipped from V and 3 bases from J, the junction kept 2 bases outside the gene matches. The chain's CDR3 is CASSLDTGDYGYTF. The CDR3 DNA sequence: TGTGCCAGCAGCTTAGATACAGGGGACTATGGCTACACCTTC. Full variable domain (missing parts from reference TRBV7-9 and TRBJ1-2): DTGVSQNPRHKITKRGQNVTFRCDPISEHNRLYWYRQTLGQGPEFLTYFQNEAQLEKSRLLSDRFSAERPKGSFSTLEIQRTEQGDSAMYLCASSLDTGDYGYTFGSGTRLTVV.